This entry concerns a single T cell receptor (beta chain). Its target is not known. Trimming shortened V by 3 bases and J by 7 bases, and 12 bases separated the two germline ends. The CDR3 extends over 14 amino acids. Germline V gene lookup returns CDR1 LNHDA and CDR2 SQIVND (reference sequence). The sample is drawn from a study of regulatory T cells in long-lasting Graves disease. Study-wide points: Less diverse TCR repertoires were seen in persistent Graves' patients than in newly diagnosed ones. Sample size was small, which may have lowered accuracy.

As to time point: newly diagnosed GD, antithyroid drugs for less than 3 months. After RNA was extracted from PBMCs, the TCR library was made from it. Construction of TCR beta libraries relied on iRepertoire HTBI primers and on Arm-PCR targeting CDR3 regions. TCRdb re-derived calls from the multiplex PCR reads in MiXCR, one entry per CDR3 protein. The sample holds about 530,000 distinct CDR3 sequences, roughly 16% seen once. These same records also appear under a second study, on T cells in Graves' hyperthyroidism and ophthalmopathy. That publication notes: From stable hyperthyroidism, ophthalmopathy was separated by a 13 V-J model.

The receptor was isolated from a woman aged 35-60 years with Graves disease. The gene calls are TRBV19 and TRBJ1-4; D gene ambiguous. The sample was peripheral blood mononuclear cells (PBMCs), taken at new diagnosis, from a patient treated with antithyroid drugs. The CDR3 DNA reads TGTGCCAGTAGTATCTCCCGAGGGCGTGAAAAACTGTTTTTT. Its protein product is CASSISRGREKLFF.